This T cell receptor (beta chain) was identified during a study of immune characterization of retroperitoneal liposarcoma. The CDR3 has 14 amino acids. V lost 6 bases, J lost 4 bases, and 15 bases lay in between. CDR1 MNHNY and CDR2 SVGAGI come from the germline V gene (reference sequence). TCRdb reprocessed the PCR reads with MiXCR, giving one entry per CDR3 protein. The top ten clones hold 28% of a sample with around 6,100 distinct CDR3 sequences, roughly 29% of them seen once. Sequenced input: tumor tissue. The chain combines TRBV6-6 with TRBJ1-1; perhaps TRBD1 as D (5 bases). The source is a female donor with retroperitoneal liposarcoma. The CDR3 reads CASSDLGVPTEAFF. The CDR3 DNA reads as TGTGCCAGCAGCGATCTAGGGGTGCCCACTGAAGCTTTCTTT.